This TCR beta chain appears in the sequencing data of a study of T cell responses to AZD1222 COVID-19 vaccine. The study, taken as a whole, reports: Following two doses of AZD1222, Spike-specific TCR breadth and depth rose. Dominant at 160-218 and 743-854, vaccine-associated CD4 TCRs also spanned spike. All repertoire sampling was performed exclusively after the peak T cell response.

Note on this clone: Antigen specificity is unknown.

Sequencing was performed with immunoSEQ multiplex PCR; in TCRdb, only in-frame clones are kept and a portion is missing. Seen here are 160,000 or so clones, around 89% observed once, and the top ten hold 3.5% to 5.5%. The CDR3 extends over 13 amino acids. Trimming removed 5 bases from V and 5 bases from J, with 12 bases in between. The chain recombines TRBV12-3 or TRBV12-4 with TRBJ1-2; possible D gene TRBD1, 6 bases. The sequenced sample was peripheral blood, obtained 28 days after the second dose of the MenACWY control vaccine. This TCR was recovered from an adult who received the MenACWY meningococcal vaccine as a control. The CDR3 loop is CASSEGGGYGYTF. The CDR3 DNA follows: TGTGCCAGCAGTGAGGGGGGAGGTTATGGCTACACCTTC.